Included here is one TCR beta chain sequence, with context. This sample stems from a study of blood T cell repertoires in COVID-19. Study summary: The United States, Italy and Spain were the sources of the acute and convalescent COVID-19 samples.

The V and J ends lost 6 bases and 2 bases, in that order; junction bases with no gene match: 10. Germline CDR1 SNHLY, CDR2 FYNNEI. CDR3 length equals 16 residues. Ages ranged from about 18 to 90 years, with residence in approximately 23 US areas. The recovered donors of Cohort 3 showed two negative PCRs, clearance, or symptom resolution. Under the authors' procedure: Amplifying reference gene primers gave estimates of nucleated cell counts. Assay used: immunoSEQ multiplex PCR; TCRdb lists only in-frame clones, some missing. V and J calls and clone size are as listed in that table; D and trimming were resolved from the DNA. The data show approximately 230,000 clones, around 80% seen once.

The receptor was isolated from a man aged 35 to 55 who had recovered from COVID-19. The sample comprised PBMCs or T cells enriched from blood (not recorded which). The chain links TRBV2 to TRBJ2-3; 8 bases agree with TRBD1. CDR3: CASSASGTGITDTQYF. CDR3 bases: TGTGCCAGCAGCGCATCCGGGACAGGAATCACAGATACGCAGTATTTT.